The sequence of this TCR beta chain was determined in a study of CD8+CD57+ T cells in acquired aplastic anemia. Study summary: Each DNA sample taken from sorted CD4+ and CD8+ cells came to approximately 3.3 ug on average. Regarding the study as a whole: Common to patients and controls were roughly 30 CD8+ CDR3 sequences.

Previously, flow cytometry had revealed CD8+CD57+ cell expansion in the patients chosen for sequencing. Each patient gave a blood sample that was collected before any therapy had been received. As regards this clonotype: Antigen unknown.

TCR beta VDJ combinations and CDR3 sequences were profiled from genomic DNA. TCRdb used MiXCR to reprocess the reads, holding one entry per CDR3 protein. The data hold approximately 59,000 distinct CDR3 sequences, with roughly three fifths observed a single time. Sequenced sample: sorted CD4+, CD8+, or CD8+CD57+ T cells (not recorded which) from PBMCs. This TCR came from a human donor with aplastic anemia.

The CDR3 bases are TGTGCCAGCAGCTTAGATAGCGGGGGGGCTCGGGAGCAGTACTTC. It codes for CASSLDSGGAREQYF. This chain joins TRBV11-2 and TRBJ2-7; TRBD2 matches at 11 bases. CDR3 size: 15 residues. Germline V gives CDR1 SGHAT, CDR2 FQNNGV. V trimming: 0 bases; J trimming: 7 bases; junction bases outside the gene matches: 5.